Listed here are 6 T cell receptor beta chains from one sample, sequenced in a study of T cells in Graves' hyperthyroidism and ophthalmopathy. TCR beta CDR3 sequences were amplified from RNA transcripts. HTBI primers were employed in a first-round RT-PCR of the TCR CDR3. Each CDR3 protein is one row after TCRdb ran MiXCR on the multiplex PCR reads. Altogether approximately 360,000 distinct CDR3 sequences are present, around 25% being singletons, with the ten largest covering more than 60%. Sequencing was performed on blood. These receptors were taken from a man over 45 with Graves' hyperthyroidism.

J is TRBJ2-1 and V is TRBV11-3; D uncertain. The CDR3 covers 16 residues. In germline, CDR1 is SGHNT, CDR2 YENEEA. The V gene lost 5 bases and the J gene lost 4 bases, with 18 bases spanning the gap. In DNA, the CDR3 is TGTGCCAGCAGCCTTTCGCCGCGGCGAACGTACAATGAGCAGTTCTTC. Translating gives CASSLSPRRTYNEQFF.

The rearrangement joins TRBV20-1 to TRBJ2-7, with D perhaps matching TRBD1 (5 bases). The length of the CDR3 is 14 residues. Germline loops: CDR1 DFQATT, CDR2 SNEGSKA (reference sequence). With 3 bases removed from V and 2 bases from J, the gap between germline ends came to 14 bases. CDR3 in DNA: TGCAGTGCTAGGGGGCAGGATCCTCCCTACGAGCAGTACTTC. Amino acids: CSARGQDPPYEQYF.

This clonotype occurred once. A much larger clone lies one base from this, so it may be a read error. The chain joins TRBV18 to TRBJ2-1; 10 nucleotides align to TRBD1. Germline CDR1 is KGHSH and CDR2 is LQKENI. The CDR3 totals 14 residues. Trimming cost V 6 bases and J 8 bases; bases outside gene matches: 7. The CDR3 DNA reads TGTGCCAGCTCTCCGGGACAGGGGAACGATGAGCAGTTCTTC. Encoded protein: CASSPGQGNDEQFF.

V usage is TRBV10-1 and J usage is TRBJ1-1; D is unresolved. Germline assignment: CDR1 WNHNN and CDR2 SYGVQD (reference sequence). The length of the CDR3 is 13 residues. V shed 3 bases and J shed 4 bases, with 9 bases lying between them. CDR3 protein: CASSDQDFTEAFF. In nucleotides, the CDR3 is TGCGCCAGCAGTGATCAAGACTTCACTGAAGCTTTCTTT.

Points on this clonotype: The CDR3 does not end in the conserved phenylalanine or tryptophan, so this is likely a read error. This rearrangement joins TRBV6-1 to TRBJ2-5, with a weak D call TRBD1 (6 bases). Germline assignment: CDR1 MNHNS and CDR2 SASEGT. Trimming removed 7 bases at V and 4 bases at J, with 13 bases between. The CDR3 has 13 residues. The CDR3 spells CASKIQGRETQYL. The CDR3 nucleotides read TGTGCCAGCAAGATACAGGGTAGAGAGACCCAGTACCTC.

The chain has TRBV5-1 and TRBJ2-2; TRBD1 might be the D (6 bases). CDR3 length equals 15 residues. Per germline, CDR1 SGHRS and CDR2 YFSETQ. Trimming took off 1 base at V and 4 bases at J, with 11 bases between the two ends. The CDR3 protein is CASSLSGAGTGELFF. CDR3 bases: TGCGCCAGCAGCTTGTCAGGGGCGGGCACCGGGGAGCTGTTTTTT.